Listed below are T cell receptor beta chains from one sample, sequenced in a study of neoadjuvant anti-PD-1 for oral cavity cancer. The table came from immunoSEQ multiplex PCR; TCRdb's copy has only in-frame clones and leaves some out. The table lists about 37,000 clones, more than 35% of them singletons. The source was tumor tissue, collected after nivolumab (anti-PD-1) treatment. Receptors originate from a person between 35 and 79 years old with oral cavity squamous cell carcinoma. Each CDR3 is given with its conserved first and last residue. D genes are given only for firm matches. Size is omitted from some rows. Given values are once, few, many or a class for expanded clones.

D: -; J: TRBJ2-5; V: TRBV7-6; size: many; DNA: TGTGCCAGCAGCTTAGCAGGAGAGACCCAGTACTTC; CDR3: CASSLAGETQYF
D: -; J: TRBJ1-2; V: TRBV7-9; size: many; DNA: TGTGCCAGCAGCACCAGTAACTATGGCTACACCTTC; CDR3: CASSTSNYGYTF
D: -; J: TRBJ1-2; V: TRBV5-4; size: few; DNA: TGTGCCAGCAGCAACCCGATACAGGGAATCTATGGCTACACCTTC; CDR3: CASSNPIQGIYGYTF
D: TRBD1; J: TRBJ1-2; V: TRBV2; size: few; DNA: TGTGCCAGCATGACAGGGAACTATGGCTACACCTTC; CDR3: CASMTGNYGYTF
D: TRBD1; J: TRBJ2-7; V: TRBV6-5; size: many; DNA: TGTGCCAGCAGTGTACGGACAGGGGCGGGCTACGAGCAGTACTTC; CDR3: CASSVRTGAGYEQYF
D: -; J: TRBJ1-1; V: TRBV7-9; size: medium-sized; DNA: TGTGCCAGCAGCCCCCAGGGATTCATTAACACTGAAGCTTTCTTT; CDR3: CASSPQGFINTEAFF
D: -; J: TRBJ1-1; V: TRBV19; size: few; DNA: TGTGCCAGTACCAAAACCCCGGGCAGGCCTCCGCACACTGAAGCTTTCTTT; CDR3: CASTKTPGRPPHTEAFF
D: TRBD2; J: TRBJ2-7; V: TRBV19; size: few; DNA: TGTGCCAGTAGTATAAGCGGGAACGAGCAGTACTTC; CDR3: CASSISGNEQYF
D: TRBD1; J: TRBJ2-7; V: TRBV11-2; size: -; DNA: TGTGCCAGCAGCTTAGCGGGACAGGGCTACGAGCAGTACTTC; CDR3: CASSLAGQGYEQYF
D: -; J: TRBJ2-5; V: TRBV5-1; size: few; DNA: TGCGCCAGCAGCTTGGACGGGAAGAGGTACCAAGAGACCCAGTACTTC; CDR3: CASSLDGKRYQETQYF
D: TRBD1; J: TRBJ1-2; V: TRBV19; size: -; DNA: TGTGCCAGTAGTGACAGCTCAGGGACAGCCGTCCGCTATGGCTACACCTTC; CDR3: CASSDSSGTAVRYGYTF
D: -; J: TRBJ2-1; V: TRBV19; size: -; DNA: TGTGCCAGTAGTATGCTAGCACAGGGTGAGCAGTTCTTC; CDR3: CASSMLAQGEQFF
D: -; J: TRBJ1-2; V: TRBV7-8; size: many; DNA: TGTGCCAGCAGCTTAAACTGGGGAGGGAAAGGGTATGGCTACACCTTC; CDR3: CASSLNWGGKGYGYTF
D: -; J: TRBJ2-2; V: TRBV18; size: few; DNA: TGTGCCAGCTCACCACGGGGCGGGGAGCTGTTTTTT; CDR3: CASSPRGGELFF
D: -; J: TRBJ1-4; V: TRBV6-1; size: -; DNA: TGTGCCAGCACCCGGGAGAGGGGGGATGAAAAACTGTTTTTT; CDR3: CASTRERGDEKLFF
D: TRBD1; J: TRBJ1-3; V: TRBV10-3; size: -; DNA: TGTGCCATCAGCCAGGACAGGATTGGAAACACCATATATTTT; CDR3: CAISQDRIGNTIYF
D: -; J: TRBJ1-5; V: TRBV28; size: many; DNA: TGTGCCAGCAGGCAAACCGGGACCGTATCTTCTCAGCCCCAGCATTTT; CDR3: CASRQTGTVSSQPQHF
D: -; J: TRBJ1-1; V: TRBV28; size: few; DNA: TGTGCCAGCAGTTTCTCGGACACTGAAGCTTTCTTT; CDR3: CASSFSDTEAFF
D: -; J: TRBJ2-1; V: TRBV4-1; size: many; DNA: TGCGCCAGCAGCCAAGATATCAGCGGGACATACAATGAGCAGTTCTTC; CDR3: CASSQDISGTYNEQFF
D: TRBD2; J: TRBJ2-1; V: TRBV19; size: few; DNA: TGTGCCAGTAGTATTTCCGGGACTAGCGGTTACAATGAGCAGTTCTTC; CDR3: CASSISGTSGYNEQFF
D: TRBD2; J: TRBJ2-1; V: TRBV2; size: -; DNA: TGTGCCAGCAGTGCGTCCCTCCCTGCGGGAGGCTACAATGAGCAGTTCTTC; CDR3: CASSASLPAGGYNEQFF
D: -; J: TRBJ2-7; V: TRBV10-3; size: few; DNA: TGTGCCATCAGTGTGAACAGAGCCTACGAGCAGTACTTC; CDR3: CAISVNRAYEQYF
D: TRBD1; J: TRBJ1-2; V: TRBV13; size: few; DNA: TGTGCCAGCAGCACACGACAGGGGACTAAGGCTCCTTTC; CDR3: CASSTRQGTKAPF
D: -; J: TRBJ1-2; V: TRBV5-6; size: -; DNA: TGTGCCAGCAGCTTGGGTAACTATGGCTACACCTTC; CDR3: CASSLGNYGYTF
D: -; J: TRBJ2-2; V: TRBV7-6; size: -; DNA: TGTGCCAGCAGAAGGGGATACACCGGGGAGCTGTTTTTT; CDR3: CASRRGYTGELFF
D: TRBD1; J: TRBJ1-5; V: TRBV4-1; size: -; DNA: TGCGCCAGCAGCCCCACCCAGGGACAGGGATATCAGCCCCAGCATTTT; CDR3: CASSPTQGQGYQPQHF
D: -; J: TRBJ2-1; V: TRBV29-1; size: -; DNA: TGCAGCGTTGTCCCCTACAATGAGCAGTTCTTC; CDR3: CSVVPYNEQFF
D: TRBD1; J: TRBJ2-7; V: TRBV9; size: -; DNA: TGTGCCAGCAGCGTAGCGCCACCCTCAGGACAGGTACAACAAAGCTCCTACGAGCAGTACTTC; CDR3: CASSVAPPSGQVQQSSYEQYF
D: -; J: TRBJ2-1; V: TRBV6-1; size: -; DNA: TGTGCCAGCAGAGCACTCGGGTACAATGAGCAGTTCTTC; CDR3: CASRALGYNEQFF
D: -; J: TRBJ1-1; V: TRBV30; size: many; DNA: TGTGCCTGGAGTCAAGACAGTGAAGCTTTCTTT; CDR3: CAWSQDSEAFF
D: -; J: TRBJ1-1; V: TRBV4-1; size: few; DNA: TGCGCCAGCAGCCGTAGCGAGGGTCGGGACACTGAAGCTTTCTTT; CDR3: CASSRSEGRDTEAFF
D: -; J: TRBJ1-3; V: TRBV11-3; size: -; DNA: TGTGCCAGCAGCTTAGACAGCTCTGGAAACACCATATATTTT; CDR3: CASSLDSSGNTIYF
D: -; J: TRBJ1-6; V: TRBV9; size: -; DNA: TGTGCCAGCAGCGGTGCACAGGGTAGAAGGAATAATTCACCCCTCCACTTT; CDR3: CASSGAQGRRNNSPLHF
D: TRBD1; J: TRBJ1-2; V: TRBV4-1; size: -; DNA: TGCGCCAGCAGCCAAGACCCGACAGGGAGGTCGGCCTATGGCTACACCTTC; CDR3: CASSQDPTGRSAYGYTF
D: -; J: TRBJ1-2; V: TRBV7-2; size: -; DNA: TGTGCCAGCAGCTTAGAGAGAGGACTCTATGGCTACACCTTC; CDR3: CASSLERGLYGYTF
D: -; J: TRBJ2-3; V: TRBV19; size: few; DNA: TGTGCCAGTAGTGCCTCCGGGACCCAGCTCGATACGCAGTATTTT; CDR3: CASSASGTQLDTQYF
D: TRBD2; J: TRBJ2-3; V: TRBV5-8; size: -; DNA: TGTGCCAGCAGCGCTACCGGGACTAGCGGGGGTGCAGATACGCAGTATTTT; CDR3: CASSATGTSGGADTQYF
D: TRBD2; J: TRBJ2-7; V: TRBV5-1; size: -; DNA: TGCGCCAGCAGGTTTGGGGGGGAATACTACGAGCAGTACTTC; CDR3: CASRFGGEYYEQYF
D: -; J: TRBJ2-7; V: TRBV29-1; size: -; DNA: TGCAGCGTCAGGGTAATCTCCTACGAGCAGTACTTC; CDR3: CSVRVISYEQYF
D: -; J: TRBJ2-2; V: TRBV7-9; size: few; DNA: TGTGCCAGCAGCTTAGGGACAGTCGCGGGCGGGGAGCTGTTTTTT; CDR3: CASSLGTVAGGELFF